This is a list of T cell receptor beta chains from one sample in a study of cytomegalovirus exposure and HLA in healthy donors. The repertoire was sequenced with immunoSEQ multiplex PCR; TCRdb's copy has only in-frame clones and lacks some. The profile shows approximately 200,000 clones, around 88% of them singletons. Material: PBMCs. The origin of the receptors is a woman aged 18-29 years in good health and CMV-seronegative. Both conserved end residues are part of each CDR3. Each record gives: D gene, CDR3 length, J gene, V gene, CDR3 protein. D genes are given only for firm matches.

d_call: TRBD1
cdr3_length: 15
j_call: TRBJ1-1
v_call: TRBV7-6
cdr3_aa: CASRPRQGAGTEAFF

d_call: -
cdr3_length: 14
j_call: TRBJ2-7
v_call: TRBV9
cdr3_aa: CASSVERFSYEQYF

d_call: -
cdr3_length: 15
j_call: TRBJ1-5
v_call: TRBV15
cdr3_aa: CAFEPVAGRNQPQHF

d_call: -
cdr3_length: 14
j_call: TRBJ2-1
v_call: TRBV27
cdr3_aa: CASSFGHSYNEQFF

d_call: -
cdr3_length: 15
j_call: TRBJ1-1
v_call: TRBV5-8
cdr3_aa: CASSLRVSGNTEAFF

d_call: TRBD2
cdr3_length: 14
j_call: TRBJ2-1
v_call: TRBV11-1
cdr3_aa: CASSLGRELHEQFF

d_call: TRBD1
cdr3_length: 14
j_call: TRBJ1-1
v_call: TRBV4-2
cdr3_aa: CASSREARGPEAFF

d_call: TRBD2
cdr3_length: 14
j_call: TRBJ2-3
v_call: TRBV28
cdr3_aa: CASSFSGRTDTQYF

d_call: -
cdr3_length: 11
j_call: TRBJ2-5
v_call: TRBV20-1
cdr3_aa: CSALAAETQYF

d_call: TRBD1
cdr3_length: 14
j_call: TRBJ2-3
v_call: TRBV6-1
cdr3_aa: CASMDRALTDTQYF

d_call: -
cdr3_length: 16
j_call: TRBJ1-5
v_call: TRBV19
cdr3_aa: CASSNPGLASNQPQHF

d_call: TRBD2
cdr3_length: 18
j_call: TRBJ2-1
v_call: TRBV7-9
cdr3_aa: CASIPGLAGGSSYNEQFF

d_call: TRBD1
cdr3_length: 13
j_call: TRBJ2-1
v_call: TRBV5-1
cdr3_aa: CASSLRQGLEQFF

d_call: TRBD1
cdr3_length: 16
j_call: TRBJ2-7
v_call: TRBV5-8
cdr3_aa: CASSWTPGQGPYEQYF

d_call: TRBD1
cdr3_length: 14
j_call: TRBJ2-7
v_call: TRBV27
cdr3_aa: CASSTTGSSYEQYF

d_call: TRBD1
cdr3_length: 14
j_call: TRBJ2-7
v_call: TRBV27
cdr3_aa: CASNDRTGTNEQYF

d_call: TRBD2
cdr3_length: 15
j_call: TRBJ2-1
v_call: TRBV6-1
cdr3_aa: CASSEETGGGNEQFF

d_call: -
cdr3_length: 16
j_call: TRBJ2-5
v_call: TRBV13
cdr3_aa: CASSLSGGGGEETQYF

d_call: TRBD1
cdr3_length: 16
j_call: TRBJ2-1
v_call: TRBV15
cdr3_aa: CATSRRTGLSYNEQFF

d_call: -
cdr3_length: 13
j_call: TRBJ1-2
v_call: TRBV7-9
cdr3_aa: CASSLSGLHGYTF

d_call: TRBD2
cdr3_length: 20
j_call: TRBJ2-2
v_call: TRBV13
cdr3_aa: CASSLIPGFGLASNTGELFF

d_call: -
cdr3_length: 16
j_call: TRBJ1-5
v_call: TRBV28
cdr3_aa: CASSPSAGQLNQPQHF

d_call: TRBD1
cdr3_length: 15
j_call: TRBJ1-2
v_call: TRBV28
cdr3_aa: CASSIRTGSYNGYTF

d_call: -
cdr3_length: 16
j_call: TRBJ2-5
v_call: TRBV5-1
cdr3_aa: CASRSRIRSYQETQYF

d_call: -
cdr3_length: 15
j_call: TRBJ2-1
v_call: TRBV7-6
cdr3_aa: CASSQQESSYNEQFF

d_call: -
cdr3_length: 15
j_call: TRBJ2-7
v_call: TRBV12-1
cdr3_aa: CASSFDRDRTYEQYF

d_call: TRBD2
cdr3_length: 19
j_call: TRBJ2-1
v_call: TRBV27
cdr3_aa: CASSLETSGTSPSYNEQFF

d_call: TRBD1
cdr3_length: 16
j_call: TRBJ2-5
v_call: TRBV9
cdr3_aa: CASSDRTGGIEETQYF